The present T cell receptor (beta chain) was sequenced within a study of T cell responses to AZD1222 COVID-19 vaccine. Points from the study as a whole: Baseline serology detected seropositivity in only 6 or 7 AZD1222 recipients. Only after the peak T cell response were repertoires sampled. Clonal diversity was possibly underestimated; the donors were predominantly white British and more often female.

Some clones are missing from TCRdb's copy, which holds only in-frame ones; the method was immunoSEQ multiplex PCR. The repertoire consists of tens of thousands of clones, with 70% to 80% occurring once and the leading ten covering more than 20%. For this clone: The antigen is undetermined.

The CDR3 extends over 12 amino acids. The V gene end was trimmed by 4 bases and the J gene end by 6 bases; junction bases not matched to a gene: 3. Per the germline V gene, CDR1 is LNHDA and CDR2 is SQIVND (reference sequence). The sequence derives from an adult in good health. V gene TRBV19 combines with J gene TRBJ2-7, with 7 bases lining up with TRBD2. The sample here was peripheral blood, taken on day 0 of AZD1222 vaccination. CDR3 in amino acids: CASSNTGGEQYF. CDR3 in DNA: TGTGCCAGTAGTAATACGGGGGGCGAGCAGTACTTC.